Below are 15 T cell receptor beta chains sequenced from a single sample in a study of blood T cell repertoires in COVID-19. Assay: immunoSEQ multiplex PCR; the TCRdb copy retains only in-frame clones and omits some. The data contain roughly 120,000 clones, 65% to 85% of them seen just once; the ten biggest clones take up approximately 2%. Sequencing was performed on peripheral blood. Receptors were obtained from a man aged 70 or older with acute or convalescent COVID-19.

CDR3 amino acids: CSARWLNEQFF. CDR3 in DNA: TGCAGTGCTAGGTGGCTCAATGAGCAGTTCTTC. V and J are TRBV20-1 and TRBJ2-1; D remains unclear. This CDR3 contains 11 residues. Germline lookup yields CDR1 DFQATT and CDR2 SNEGSKA (reference sequence). Trimming stripped 3 bases from V and 6 bases from J, with 6 bases between.

The CDR3 region has the DNA TGTGCCAGCAGCGTAGAGACAGGAACGACCTACAATGAGCAGTTCTTC. Translated, it gives CASSVETGTTYNEQFF. The chain links TRBV9 to TRBJ2-1; perhaps TRBD1 as D (6 bases). V lost 0 bases and J 2 bases, leaving 12 bases between the germline ends. The CDR3 loop spans 16 amino acids. CDR1 SGDLS and CDR2 YYNGEE come from the germline V gene.

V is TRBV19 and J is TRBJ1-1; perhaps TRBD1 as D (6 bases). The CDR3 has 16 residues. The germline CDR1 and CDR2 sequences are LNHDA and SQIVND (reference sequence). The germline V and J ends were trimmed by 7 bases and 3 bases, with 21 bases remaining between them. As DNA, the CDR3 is TGTGCCAGTACCAACCGGCAGGGGATGAGGGACACTGAAGCTTTCTTT. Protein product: CASTNRQGMRDTEAFF.

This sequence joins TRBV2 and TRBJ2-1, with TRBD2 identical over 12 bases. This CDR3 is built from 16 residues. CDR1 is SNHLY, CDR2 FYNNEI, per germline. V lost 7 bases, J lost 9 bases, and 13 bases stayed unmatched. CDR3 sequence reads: CASTSSLAGGRGEQFF. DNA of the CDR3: TGTGCCAGCACCTCCTCACTAGCGGGGGGAAGGGGTGAGCAGTTCTTC.

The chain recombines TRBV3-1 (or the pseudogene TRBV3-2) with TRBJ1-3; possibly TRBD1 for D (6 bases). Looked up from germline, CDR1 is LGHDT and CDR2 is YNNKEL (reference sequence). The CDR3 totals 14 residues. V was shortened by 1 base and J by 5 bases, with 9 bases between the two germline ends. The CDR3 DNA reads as TGTGCCAGCAGCCAAGGGCAGGGGAGAAACACCATATATTTT. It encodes CASSQGQGRNTIYF.

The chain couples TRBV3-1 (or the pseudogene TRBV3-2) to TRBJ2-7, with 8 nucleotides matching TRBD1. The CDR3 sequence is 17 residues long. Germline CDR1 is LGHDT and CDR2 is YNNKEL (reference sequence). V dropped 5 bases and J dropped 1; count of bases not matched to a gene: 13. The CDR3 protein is CASSAGISGGKSYEQYF. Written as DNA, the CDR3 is TGTGCCAGCAGCGCAGGAATCTCAGGGGGCAAATCCTACGAGCAGTACTTC.

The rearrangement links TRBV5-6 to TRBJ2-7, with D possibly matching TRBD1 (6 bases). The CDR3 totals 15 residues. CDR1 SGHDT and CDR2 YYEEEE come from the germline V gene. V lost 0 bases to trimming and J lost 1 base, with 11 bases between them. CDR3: CASSLGPDSSYEQYF. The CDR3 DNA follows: TGTGCCAGCAGCTTGGGACCGGACAGTTCCTACGAGCAGTACTTC.

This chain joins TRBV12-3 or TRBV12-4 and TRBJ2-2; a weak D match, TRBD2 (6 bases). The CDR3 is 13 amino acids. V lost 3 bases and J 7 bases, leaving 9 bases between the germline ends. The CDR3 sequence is CASSFGGNGELFF. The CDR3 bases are TGTGCCAGCAGTTTTGGGGGGAACGGGGAGCTGTTTTTT.

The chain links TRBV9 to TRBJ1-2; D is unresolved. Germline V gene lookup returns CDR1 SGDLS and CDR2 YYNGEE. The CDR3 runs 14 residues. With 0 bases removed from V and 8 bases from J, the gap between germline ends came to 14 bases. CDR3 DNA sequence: TGTGCCAGCAGCGTAGGCCCAAGCGGGTACGGCTACACCTTC. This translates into CASSVGPSGYGYTF.

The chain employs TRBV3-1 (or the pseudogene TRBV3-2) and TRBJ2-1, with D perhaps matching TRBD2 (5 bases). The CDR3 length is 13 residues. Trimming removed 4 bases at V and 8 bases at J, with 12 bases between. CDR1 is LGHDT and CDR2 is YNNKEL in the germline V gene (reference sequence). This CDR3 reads CASSPSSTDEQFF. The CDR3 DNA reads TGTGCCAGCAGCCCATCTAGCACGGATGAGCAGTTCTTC.

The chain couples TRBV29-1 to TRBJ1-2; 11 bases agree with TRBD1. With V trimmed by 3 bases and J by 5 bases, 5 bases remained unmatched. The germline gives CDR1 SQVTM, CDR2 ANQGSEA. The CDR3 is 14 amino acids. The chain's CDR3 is CSVERGTGGYGYTF. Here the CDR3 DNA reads TGCAGCGTTGAGAGGGGGACAGGGGGATATGGCTACACCTTC.

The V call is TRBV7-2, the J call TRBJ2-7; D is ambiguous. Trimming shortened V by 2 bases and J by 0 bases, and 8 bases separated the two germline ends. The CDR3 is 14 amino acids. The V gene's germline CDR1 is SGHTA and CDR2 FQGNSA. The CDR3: CASSLTQSSYEQYF. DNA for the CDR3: TGTGCCAGCAGCTTAACACAGTCCTCCTACGAGCAGTACTTC. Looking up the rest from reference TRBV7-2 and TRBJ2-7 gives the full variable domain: GAGVSQSPSNKVTEKGKDVELRCDPISGHTALYWYRQSLGQGLEFLIYFQGNSAPDKSGLPSDRFSAERTGGSVSTLTIQRTQQEDSAVYLCASSLTQSSYEQYFGPGTRLTVT.

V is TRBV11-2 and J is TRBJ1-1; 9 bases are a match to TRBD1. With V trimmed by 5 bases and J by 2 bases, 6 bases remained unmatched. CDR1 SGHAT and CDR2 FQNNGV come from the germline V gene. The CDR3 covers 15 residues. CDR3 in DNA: TGTGCCAGCAGCATTACAGGGGGCATTAACACTGAAGCTTTCTTT. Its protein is CASSITGGINTEAFF.

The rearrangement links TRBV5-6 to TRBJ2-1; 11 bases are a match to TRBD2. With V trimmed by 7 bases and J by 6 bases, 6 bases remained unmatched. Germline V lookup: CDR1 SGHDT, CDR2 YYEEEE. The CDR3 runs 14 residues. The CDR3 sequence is CASQTSGDSNEQFF. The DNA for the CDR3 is TGTGCCAGCCAGACTAGCGGGGACTCCAATGAGCAGTTCTTC.

The CDR3 loop is CASSQERTGDEKLFF. Here the CDR3 DNA reads TGTGCCAGCAGCCAAGAGCGGACAGGGGATGAAAAACTGTTTTTT. The chain carries TRBV3-1 (or the pseudogene TRBV3-2) and TRBJ1-4; 9 nucleotides align to TRBD1. This CDR3 region has 15 residues. CDR1 is LGHDT and CDR2 is YNNKEL in the germline V gene (reference sequence). V lost 0 bases, J lost 6 bases, and 2 bases stayed unmatched.